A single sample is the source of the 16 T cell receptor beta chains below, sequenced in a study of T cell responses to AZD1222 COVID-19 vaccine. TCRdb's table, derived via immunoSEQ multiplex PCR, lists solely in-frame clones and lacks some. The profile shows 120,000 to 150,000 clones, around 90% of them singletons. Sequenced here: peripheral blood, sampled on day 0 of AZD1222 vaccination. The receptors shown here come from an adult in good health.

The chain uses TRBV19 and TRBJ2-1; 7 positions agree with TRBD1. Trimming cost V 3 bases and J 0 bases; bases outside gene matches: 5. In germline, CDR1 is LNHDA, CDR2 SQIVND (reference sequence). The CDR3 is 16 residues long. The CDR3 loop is CASSMFAGGSYNEQFF. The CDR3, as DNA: TGTGCCAGTAGTATGTTTGCAGGGGGCTCCTACAATGAGCAGTTCTTC.

CDR3 coding DNA: TGTGCCAGCAGCGTAGCGGGAACGAACACCGGGGAGCTGTTTTTT. Protein: CASSVAGTNTGELFF. The J gene is TRBJ2-2, the V gene TRBV6-5; 8 bases line up with TRBD2. Germline values: CDR1 MNHEY, CDR2 SVGAGI. The CDR3 loop spans 15 amino acids. With 6 bases clipped from V and 0 bases from J, the junction kept 3 bases outside the gene matches.

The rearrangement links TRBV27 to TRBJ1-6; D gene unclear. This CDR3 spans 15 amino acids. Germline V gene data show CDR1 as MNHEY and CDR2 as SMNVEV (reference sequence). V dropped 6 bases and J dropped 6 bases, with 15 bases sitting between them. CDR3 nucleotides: TGTGCCAGCAGACCTCATCGTCTCCTTAATTCACCCCTCCACTTT. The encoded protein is CASRPHRLLNSPLHF.

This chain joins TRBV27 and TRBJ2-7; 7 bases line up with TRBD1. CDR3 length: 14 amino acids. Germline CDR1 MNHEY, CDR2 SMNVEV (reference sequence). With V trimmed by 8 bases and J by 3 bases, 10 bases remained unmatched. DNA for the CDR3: TGTGCCAGCTCACGGACAGGCTTAGTCTACGAGCAGTACTTC. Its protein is CASSRTGLVYEQYF.

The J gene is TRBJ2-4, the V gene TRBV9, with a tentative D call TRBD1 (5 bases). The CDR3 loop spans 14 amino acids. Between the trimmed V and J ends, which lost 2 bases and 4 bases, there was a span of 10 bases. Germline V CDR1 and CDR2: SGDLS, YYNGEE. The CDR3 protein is CASSVGQGKNIQYF. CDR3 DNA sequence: TGTGCCAGCAGCGTTGGCCAGGGTAAAAACATTCAGTACTTC.

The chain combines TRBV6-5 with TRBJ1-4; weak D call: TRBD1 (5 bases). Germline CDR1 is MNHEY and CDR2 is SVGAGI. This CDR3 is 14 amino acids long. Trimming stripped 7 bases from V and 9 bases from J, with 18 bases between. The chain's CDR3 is CASTTRGYGQKLFF. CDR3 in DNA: TGTGCCAGCACCACAAGGGGATACGGTCAAAAACTGTTTTTT.

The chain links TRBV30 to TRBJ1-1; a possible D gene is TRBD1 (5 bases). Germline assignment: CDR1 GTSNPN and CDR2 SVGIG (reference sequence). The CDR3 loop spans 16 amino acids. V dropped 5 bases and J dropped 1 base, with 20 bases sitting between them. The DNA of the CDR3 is TGTGCCTGGTCTAGATGGGGAGGGGCCCGGAACACTGAAGCTTTCTTT. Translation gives CAWSRWGGARNTEAFF. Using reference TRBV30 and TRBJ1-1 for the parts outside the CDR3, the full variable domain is SQTIHQWPATLVQPVGSPLSLECTVEGTSNPNLYWYRQAAGRGLQLLFYSVGIGQISSEVPQNLSASRPQDRQFILSSKKLLLSDSGFYLCAWSRWGGARNTEAFFGQGTRLTVV.

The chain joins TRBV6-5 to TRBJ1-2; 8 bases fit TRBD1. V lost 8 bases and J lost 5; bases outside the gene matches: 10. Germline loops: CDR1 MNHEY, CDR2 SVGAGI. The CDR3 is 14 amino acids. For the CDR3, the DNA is TGTGCCAGCCTCACTCAGGGGGCCGGTTATGGCTACACCTTC. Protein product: CASLTQGAGYGYTF.

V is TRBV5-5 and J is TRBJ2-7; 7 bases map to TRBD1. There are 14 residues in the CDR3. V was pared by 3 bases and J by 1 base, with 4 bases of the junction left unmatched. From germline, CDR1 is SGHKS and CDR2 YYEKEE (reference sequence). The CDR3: CASSWGQPSYEQYF. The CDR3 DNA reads TGTGCCAGCAGCTGGGGACAGCCTTCCTACGAGCAGTACTTC.

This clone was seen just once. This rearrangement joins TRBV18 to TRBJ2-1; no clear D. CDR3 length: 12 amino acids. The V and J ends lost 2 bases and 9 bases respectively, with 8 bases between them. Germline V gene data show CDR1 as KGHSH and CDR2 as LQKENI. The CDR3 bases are TGTGCCAGCTCACCAATGGGTAGTGAGCAGTTCTTC. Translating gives CASSPMGSEQFF.

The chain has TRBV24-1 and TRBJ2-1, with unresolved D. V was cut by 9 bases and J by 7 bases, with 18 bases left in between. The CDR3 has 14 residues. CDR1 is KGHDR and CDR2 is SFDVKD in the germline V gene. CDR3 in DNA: TGTGCCACCTCGCTCTCGGTCGTAAGGAATGAGCAGTTCTTC. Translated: CATSLSVVRNEQFF.

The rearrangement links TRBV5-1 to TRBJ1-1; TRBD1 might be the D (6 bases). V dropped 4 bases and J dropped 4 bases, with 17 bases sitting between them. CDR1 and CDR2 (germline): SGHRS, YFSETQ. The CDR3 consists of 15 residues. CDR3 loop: CASSGQLQGFTEAFF. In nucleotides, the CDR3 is TGCGCCAGCAGCGGGCAGTTACAGGGATTCACTGAAGCTTTCTTT.

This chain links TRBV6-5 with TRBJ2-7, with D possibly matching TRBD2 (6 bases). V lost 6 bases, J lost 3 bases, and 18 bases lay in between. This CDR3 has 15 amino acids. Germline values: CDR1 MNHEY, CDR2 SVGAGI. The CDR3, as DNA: TGTGCCAGCAGGCTTTACCGGGACTCCGACTACGAGCAGTACTTC. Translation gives CASRLYRDSDYEQYF.

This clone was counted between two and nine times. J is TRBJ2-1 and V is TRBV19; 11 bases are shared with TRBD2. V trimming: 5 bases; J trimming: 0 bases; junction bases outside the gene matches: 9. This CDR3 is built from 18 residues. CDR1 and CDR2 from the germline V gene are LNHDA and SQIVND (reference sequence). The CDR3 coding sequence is TGTGCCAGTAGTGATCCTAGCGGGAGGCGAGGCTCCTACAATGAGCAGTTCTTC. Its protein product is CASSDPSGRRGSYNEQFF.

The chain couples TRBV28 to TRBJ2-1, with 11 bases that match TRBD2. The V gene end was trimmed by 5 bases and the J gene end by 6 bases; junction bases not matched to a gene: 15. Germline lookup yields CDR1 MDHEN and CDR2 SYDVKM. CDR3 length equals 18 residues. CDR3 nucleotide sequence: TGTGCCAGCAGTGTGGGACTAGCGGAGAGGAGGCCTCTCAATGAGCAGTTCTTC. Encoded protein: CASSVGLAERRPLNEQFF.

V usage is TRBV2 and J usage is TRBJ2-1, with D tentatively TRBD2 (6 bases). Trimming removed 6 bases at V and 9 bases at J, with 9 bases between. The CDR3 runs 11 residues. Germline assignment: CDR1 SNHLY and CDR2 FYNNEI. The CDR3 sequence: CASRTRGEQFF. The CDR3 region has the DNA TGTGCCAGCAGGACTAGGGGTGAGCAGTTCTTC.